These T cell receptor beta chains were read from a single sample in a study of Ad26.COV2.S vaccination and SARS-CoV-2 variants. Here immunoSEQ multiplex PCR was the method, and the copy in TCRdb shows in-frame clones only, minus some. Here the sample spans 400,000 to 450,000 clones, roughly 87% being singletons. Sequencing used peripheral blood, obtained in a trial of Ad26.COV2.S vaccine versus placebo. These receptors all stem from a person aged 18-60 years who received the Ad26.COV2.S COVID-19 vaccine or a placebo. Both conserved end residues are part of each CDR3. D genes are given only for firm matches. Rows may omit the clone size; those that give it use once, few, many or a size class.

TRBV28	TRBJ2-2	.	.	CASSSQLNPITRGELFF	TGTGCCAGCAGTTCACAACTCAATCCCATTACCCGCGGGGAGCTGTTTTTT
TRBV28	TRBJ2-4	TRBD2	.	CASRGGYTKNIQYF	TGTGCCAGCAGGGGGGGGTATACCAAAAACATTCAGTACTTC
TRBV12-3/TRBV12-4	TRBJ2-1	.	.	CASSRLETEQFF	TGTGCCAGCAGTCGGCTAGAAACTGAGCAGTTCTTC
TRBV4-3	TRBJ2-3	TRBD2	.	CASSRTLAGGFDTQYF	TGCGCCAGCAGCCGCACCCTAGCGGGAGGGTTTGATACGCAGTATTTT
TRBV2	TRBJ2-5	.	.	CASTGKETQYF	TGTGCCAGCACTGGGAAAGAGACCCAGTACTTC
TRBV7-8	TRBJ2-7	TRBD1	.	CASSLAKVVRDRVSEQYF	TGTGCCAGCAGCTTAGCGAAGGTGGTCAGGGACAGGGTCTCCGAGCAGTACTTC
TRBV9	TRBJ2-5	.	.	CASSVASGETQYF	TGTGCCAGCAGCGTAGCATCGGGGGAGACCCAGTACTTC
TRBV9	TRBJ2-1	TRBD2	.	CASSVAPGLAENEQFF	TGTGCCAGCAGCGTAGCCCCGGGACTAGCGGAAAATGAGCAGTTCTTC
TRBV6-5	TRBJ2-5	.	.	CASSYGSGSREETQYF	TGTGCCAGCAGTTACGGTTCGGGCAGCCGGGAGGAGACCCAGTACTTC
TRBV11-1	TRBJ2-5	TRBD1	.	CASSLNRGKETQYF	TGTGCCAGCAGCCTCAACAGGGGAAAAGAGACCCAGTACTTC
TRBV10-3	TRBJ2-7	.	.	CAISRPSLSNTYEQYF	TGTGCCATCAGTCGACCCTCATTGAGCAATACCTACGAGCAGTACTTC
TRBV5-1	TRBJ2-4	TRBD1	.	CASSQGTGFGNIQYF	TGCGCCAGCAGCCAAGGGACAGGGTTTGGGAACATTCAGTACTTC
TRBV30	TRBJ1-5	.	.	CAWSVGISNTKNQPQHF	TGTGCCTGGAGTGTCGGAATTTCAAACACTAAAAATCAGCCCCAGCATTTT
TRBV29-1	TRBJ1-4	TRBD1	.	CSVLTGRNEKLFF	TGCAGCGTCCTGACAGGGCGGAATGAAAAACTGTTTTTT
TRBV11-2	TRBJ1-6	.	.	CASNRAQGSPLHF	TGTGCCAGCAACCGGGCTCAGGGGTCACCCCTCCACTTT
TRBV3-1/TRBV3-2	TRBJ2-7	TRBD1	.	CASSQDKGQGAHEQYF	TGTGCCAGCAGCCAAGATAAAGGACAGGGGGCTCACGAGCAGTACTTC
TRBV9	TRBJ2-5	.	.	CASSVGAGLIQETQYF	TGTGCCAGCAGCGTAGGCGCAGGGCTAATCCAAGAGACCCAGTACTTC
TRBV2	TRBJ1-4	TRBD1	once	CASRTGYSNEKLFF	TGTGCCAGCAGGACAGGGTACAGTAATGAAAAACTGTTTTTT
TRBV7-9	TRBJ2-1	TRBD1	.	CASSLGTGVSEQFF	TGTGCCAGCAGCTTAGGGACAGGGGTGAGTGAGCAGTTCTTC
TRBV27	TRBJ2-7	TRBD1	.	CASSLLQGAFEQYF	TGTGCCAGCAGTTTACTACAGGGGGCGTTCGAGCAGTACTTC
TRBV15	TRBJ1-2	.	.	CATSRVTGSYGYTF	TGTGCCACCAGCAGAGTCACAGGGTCTTATGGCTACACCTTC
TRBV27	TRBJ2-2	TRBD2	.	CASSLVGTSGTFNTGELFF	TGTGCCAGCAGTTTAGTGGGGACTAGCGGAACCTTCAACACCGGGGAGCTGTTTTTT
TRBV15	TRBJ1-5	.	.	CATSRDTGSNQPQHF	TGTGCCACCAGCAGAGACACGGGGAGCAATCAGCCCCAGCATTTT
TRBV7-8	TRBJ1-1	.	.	CASSLGQINTEAFF	TGTGCCAGCAGCTTAGGCCAAATAAACACTGAAGCTTTCTTT
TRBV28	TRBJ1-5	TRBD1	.	CASSRQGRIQPQHF	TGTGCCAGCAGTCGACAGGGGAGGATTCAGCCCCAGCATTTT
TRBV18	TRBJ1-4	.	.	CASSASLISQNNEKLFF	TGTGCCAGCTCCGCCTCCTTGATCAGCCAGAATAATGAAAAACTGTTTTTT
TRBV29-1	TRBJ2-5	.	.	CSVEGDWGTQYF	TGCAGCGTTGAAGGAGATTGGGGGACCCAGTACTTC
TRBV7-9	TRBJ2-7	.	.	CASSSTVTMDEQYF	TGTGCCAGCAGCTCAACAGTGACGATGGACGAGCAGTACTTC
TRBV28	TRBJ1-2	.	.	CASLSRDGANYGYTF	TGTGCCAGCCTCAGCCGGGACGGCGCTAACTATGGCTACACCTTC
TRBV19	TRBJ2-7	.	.	CASSIIHRGGYEQYF	TGTGCCAGTAGTATAATCCATAGGGGGGGCTACGAGCAGTACTTC
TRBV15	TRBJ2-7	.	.	CATSRRLDGSYEQYF	TGTGCCACCAGCAGGCGCCTGGACGGCTCCTACGAGCAGTACTTC
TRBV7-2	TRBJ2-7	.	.	CASSLRDITYEQYF	TGTGCCAGCAGCTTGCGGGACATTACCTACGAGCAGTACTTC
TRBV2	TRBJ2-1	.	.	CASTQTSGVNNEQFF	TGTGCCAGCACCCAAACCTCGGGGGTAAACAATGAGCAGTTCTTC
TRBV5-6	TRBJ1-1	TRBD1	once	CASSLDRGGTEAFF	TGTGCCAGCAGTCTAGACAGGGGAGGCACTGAAGCTTTCTTT
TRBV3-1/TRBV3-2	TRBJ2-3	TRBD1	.	CASSQVTGEDTQYF	TGTGCCAGCAGCCAAGTGACAGGGGAGGATACGCAGTATTTT
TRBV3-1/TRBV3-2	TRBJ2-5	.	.	CASSRYGGVGETQYF	TGTGCCAGCAGCCGGTACGGGGGAGTCGGGGAGACCCAGTACTTC
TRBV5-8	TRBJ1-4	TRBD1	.	CASSPRQGLTNEKLFF	TGTGCCAGCAGCCCCCGACAGGGGTTAACTAATGAAAAACTGTTTTTT
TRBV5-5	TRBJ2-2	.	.	CASSAGTYTGELFF	TGTGCCAGCAGCGCCGGGACCTACACCGGGGAGCTGTTTTTT
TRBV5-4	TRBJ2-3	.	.	CASGSPDTDTQYF	TGTGCCAGCGGTTCCCCTGACACAGATACGCAGTATTTT
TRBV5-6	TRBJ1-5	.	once	CASSLDRTQPQHF	TGTGCCAGCAGCTTGGACAGGACTCAGCCCCAGCATTTT
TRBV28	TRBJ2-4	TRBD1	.	CASSPGTAGAKNIQYF	TGTGCCAGCAGTCCCGGGACAGCCGGGGCCAAAAACATTCAGTACTTC
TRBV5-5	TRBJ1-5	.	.	CASSLDLNQPQHF	TGTGCCAGCAGCTTGGACCTGAATCAGCCCCAGCATTTT
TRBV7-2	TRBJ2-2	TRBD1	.	CASSPEGTGRTGELFF	TGTGCCAGCAGCCCAGAAGGGACAGGCCGCACCGGGGAGCTGTTTTTT
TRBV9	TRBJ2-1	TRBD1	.	CASSPRQDRPVYEQFF	TGTGCCAGCAGCCCCCGTCAGGACAGGCCCGTTTATGAGCAGTTCTTC
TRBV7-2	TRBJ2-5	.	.	CASTRTGITETQYF	TGTGCCAGCACGCGTACAGGGATCACAGAGACCCAGTACTTC
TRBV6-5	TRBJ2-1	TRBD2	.	CASSYLSGSINEQFF	TGTGCCAGCAGTTACTTGAGCGGGAGCATCAATGAGCAGTTCTTC
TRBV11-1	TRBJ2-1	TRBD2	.	CASSLARGRTYNEQFF	TGTGCCAGCAGCTTAGCGCGGGGGAGGACCTACAATGAGCAGTTCTTC
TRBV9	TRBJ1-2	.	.	CASSVTGFHYGYTF	TGTGCCAGCAGCGTGACAGGCTTCCACTATGGCTACACCTTC
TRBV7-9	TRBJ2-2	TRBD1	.	CASRSAGGTGELFF	TGTGCCAGCCGGTCGGCAGGGGGCACCGGGGAGCTGTTTTTT
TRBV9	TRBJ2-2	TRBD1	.	CASSVGQGAWGTGELFF	TGTGCCAGCAGCGTAGGGCAGGGGGCTTGGGGCACCGGGGAGCTGTTTTTT
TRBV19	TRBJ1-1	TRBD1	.	CATRDRAHTEAFF	TGTGCCACCAGAGACAGGGCGCACACTGAAGCTTTCTTT
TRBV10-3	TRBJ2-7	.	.	CAISGRGTSSYEQYF	TGTGCCATCAGTGGCAGGGGCACCAGCTCCTACGAGCAGTACTTC
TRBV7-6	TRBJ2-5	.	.	CASSSYQETQYF	TGTGCCAGCAGCTCATACCAAGAGACCCAGTACTTC
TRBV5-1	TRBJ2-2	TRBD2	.	CASSLSGRSYTGELFF	TGCGCCAGCAGCTTGAGCGGGAGAAGTTACACCGGGGAGCTGTTTTTT
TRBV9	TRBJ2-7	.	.	CASSVTGNPHEQYF	TGTGCCAGCAGCGTAACAGGGAACCCCCACGAGCAGTACTTC
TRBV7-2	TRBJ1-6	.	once	CASSLALHMNSPLHF	TGTGCCAGCAGCTTAGCGCTTCATATGAATTCACCCCTCCACTTT
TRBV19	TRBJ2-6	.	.	CASSIQGGSGANVLTF	TGTGCCAGTAGTATACAGGGAGGCTCTGGGGCCAACGTCCTGACTTTC
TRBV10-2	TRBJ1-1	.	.	CASRQSNTEAFF	TGCGCCAGCCGGCAGTCGAACACTGAAGCTTTCTTT
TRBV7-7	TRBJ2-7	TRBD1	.	CASSLGTGGSHEQYF	TGTGCTAGCAGCTTGGGGACAGGGGGAAGCCACGAGCAGTACTTC